This T cell receptor (beta chain) was captured in a study of ipilimumab plus nivolumab after autologous stem cell transplantation. Study at large: A median of roughly 8 nivolumab and 5 ipilimumab doses were given.

Germline V lookup: CDR1 ENHRY, CDR2 SYGVKD. CDR3 length: 17 residues. Unmatched junction bases numbered 15, after V lost 3 bases and J lost 4 bases. Produced via immunoSEQ multiplex PCR; TCRdb's table is partial and in-frame only. The profile shows about 83,000 clones, about 83% of them singletons. Patients got ipilimumab 1 mg/kg beginning 14 to 28 days post-transplant. The V call is TRBV10-3, the J call TRBJ2-7; 7 nucleotides match TRBD2. The receptor's source is a male donor with diffuse large B-cell lymphoma. The specimen comprised PBMCs, sampled in a trial of ipilimumab plus nivolumab as post-transplant consolidation. Here the CDR3 DNA reads TGTGCCATCAGTGACCCGGGACTATATTTGGGCAATTACGAGCAGTACTTC. It encodes CAISDPGLYLGNYEQYF.